The rows below give T cell receptor beta chains drawn from one sample of a study of OX40 agonist ivuxolimab in advanced cancers. Libraries were prepared by immunoSEQ multiplex PCR; TCRdb keeps only in-frame clonotypes and omits some of them. The table includes 77,000 or so clones, about nine tenths detected once. The source material was CD4+ or CD8+ T cells sorted from blood, sampled in a trial of the OX40 agonist ivuxolimab. Receptors were obtained from an adult with an advanced solid tumor such as melanoma, head and neck, liver or kidney cancer. Each CDR3 is given with its conserved first and last residue. A D gene is named only where the DNA matches it firmly. Clone size appears in some rows only: once, few, many, or a class for an expanded clone.

DNA	CDR3	D	V	J	size
TGCGCCAGCAGCCATGGGACTCTCAATCAAGAGACCCAGTACTTC	CASSHGTLNQETQYF	-	TRBV5-1	TRBJ2-5	once
TGTGCCAGTAGTGTACAGGGAGACACTGAAGCTTTCTTT	CASSVQGDTEAFF	-	TRBV19	TRBJ1-1	-
TGTGCCAGCAGTTACTCTCGTAGAAACACTGAAGCTTTCTTT	CASSYSRRNTEAFF	-	TRBV6-6	TRBJ1-1	-
TGTGCCAGCAGTTCCCGGACTAGCGGGGGGTACTACGAGCAGTACTTC	CASSSRTSGGYYEQYF	TRBD2	TRBV27	TRBJ2-7	-
TGTGCCAGCAGCAACATCCCGGGACAGGGCCACTATGGCTACACCTTC	CASSNIPGQGHYGYTF	TRBD1	TRBV28	TRBJ1-2	-
TGTGCCAGCAGCCAAGCGAGGTCCTACAATGAGCAGTTCTTC	CASSQARSYNEQFF	-	TRBV4-2	TRBJ2-1	-
TGCAGCGCCCGGACAGGGGGCATGAACACTGAAGCTTTCTTT	CSARTGGMNTEAFF	TRBD1	TRBV29-1	TRBJ1-1	-
TGTGCCAGCAGCTTAGACACCGGGACTAGCGGCGAGCAGTTCTTC	CASSLDTGTSGEQFF	TRBD2	TRBV7-6	TRBJ2-1	-
TGTGCCAGCAGCTTAGAGTGGACAGCATCCTACGAGCAGTACTTC	CASSLEWTASYEQYF	-	TRBV11-2	TRBJ2-7	-
TGTGCCAGTAGTATGACAGGGAGCACAGATACGCAGTATTTT	CASSMTGSTDTQYF	TRBD1	TRBV19	TRBJ2-3	-
TGTGCCAGCAGCTTGTCCGAGACCGGGCATGAGCAGTTCTTC	CASSLSETGHEQFF	-	TRBV7-2	TRBJ2-1	-
TGTGCCAGCAGTTATACGACAGGATATAACAATGAGCAGTTCTTC	CASSYTTGYNNEQFF	-	TRBV27	TRBJ2-1	-
TGTGCCAGCAGCTTAGCGCTTAGCGGGAGGGCCGATACGCAGTATTTT	CASSLALSGRADTQYF	TRBD2	TRBV7-9	TRBJ2-3	-
TGTGCCAGCAGCCGCTCGACAGTAAACTCCATAGGACAAGAGACCCAGTACTTC	CASSRSTVNSIGQETQYF	-	TRBV7-2	TRBJ2-5	-
TGTGCCAGTAGTCCGGGGGGGGTCTACGAGCAGTACTTC	CASSPGGVYEQYF	TRBD2	TRBV19	TRBJ2-7	-
TGTGCCAGTAGGACGACAGTCAACTCTGGGGCCAACGTCCTGACTTTC	CASRTTVNSGANVLTF	-	TRBV19	TRBJ2-6	-
TGTGCCAGCAGGAAGGGGGGGGCGAGCAATCAGCCCCAGCATTTT	CASRKGGASNQPQHF	-	TRBV27	TRBJ1-5	-
TGTGCCAGCAGCTGGGCCTCGGGACAGGGGATTGGAAACACCATATATTTT	CASSWASGQGIGNTIYF	TRBD1	TRBV5-5	TRBJ1-3	-
TGTGCCAGCAGTGTAGTGACTAGCGGAACCCTCTTCAATACGCAGTATTTT	CASSVVTSGTLFNTQYF	TRBD2	TRBV28	TRBJ2-3	-
TGTGCCAGCAGCCTTCGGGGGGACGGCTACACCTTC	CASSLRGDGYTF	-	TRBV7-9	TRBJ1-2	-
TGTGCCAGCAGCGGAGCAGGTTCACTCAACACTGAAGCTTTCTTT	CASSGAGSLNTEAFF	-	TRBV11-2	TRBJ1-1	-
TGTGCCACCCAGCGGGAGTGGGGTGAGACCCAGTACTTC	CATQREWGETQYF	TRBD2	TRBV2	TRBJ2-5	-
TGTGCCAGCAGTTTGGTCAGCTCCTACAATGAGCAGTTCTTC	CASSLVSSYNEQFF	-	TRBV27	TRBJ2-1	-
TGTGCCAGCAGCTACGGACAGGAGCTAGCCAAAAACATTCAGTACTTC	CASSYGQELAKNIQYF	TRBD1	TRBV6-6	TRBJ2-4	-
TGCGCCAGCAGCTTCGGGACAGGGGGAGGGAGCTCCTACGAGCAGTACTTC	CASSFGTGGGSSYEQYF	TRBD1	TRBV5-1	TRBJ2-7	-
TGCGCCAGCAGTGTTCGGGTTGGCGGGGAGCTGTTTTTT	CASSVRVGGELFF	-	TRBV10-1	TRBJ2-2	few
TGCAGCGTTAGGCCACAGAACACTGAAGCTTTCTTT	CSVRPQNTEAFF	-	TRBV29-1	TRBJ1-1	-
TGTGCCAGCAGCACCTCCCGAGGACAGGGGCTAGTGTTTGACGAGACCCAGTACTTC	CASSTSRGQGLVFDETQYF	TRBD1	TRBV11-3	TRBJ2-5	once
TGTGCCAGCAGCTTTACAGGGGAAAAACTGTTTTTT	CASSFTGEKLFF	-	TRBV7-9	TRBJ1-4	-
TGTGCCAGTAGTTCGCCGGGACAGGGAAAATATGGCTACACCTTC	CASSSPGQGKYGYTF	TRBD1	TRBV19	TRBJ1-2	-
TGTGCCAGCAGCCCTCGGGACAGGGCCGCGGGCACTGAAGCTTTCTTT	CASSPRDRAAGTEAFF	-	TRBV21-1	TRBJ1-1	once
TGTGCCAGCAGCCCTGGGACGGCGAACTATGGCTACACCTTC	CASSPGTANYGYTF	-	TRBV7-2	TRBJ1-2	-